The 11 T cell receptor beta chains presented below share a single source sample, sequenced in a study of control samples from healthy donors and cancer patients. Only in-frame clones appear in the TCRdb table, and some are missing; sequencing was by immunoSEQ multiplex PCR. The profile shows around 71,000 clones, around 87% of them singletons. Sequencing used PBMCs. The source is a woman in her forties or fifties with head and neck cancer.

The chain's CDR3 is CASSADRVTEAFF. CDR3 DNA: TGTGCCAGCAGCGCGGACAGGGTCACTGAAGCTTTCTTT. The chain has TRBV7-9 and TRBJ1-1; 8 nucleotides align to TRBD1. CDR1 and CDR2 from the germline V gene are SEHNR and FQNEAQ (reference sequence). The trim removed 5 bases at V and 4 bases at J, leaving 3 bases unmatched. This CDR3 region has 13 residues.

This chain uses TRBV7-6 with TRBJ2-5, with a weak D call TRBD1 (6 bases). Per the germline V gene, CDR1 is SGHVS and CDR2 is FNYEAQ. The CDR3 is 14 residues long. V was trimmed by 6 bases and J by 9 bases, leaving 20 bases between them. The DNA of the CDR3 is TGTGCCAGCAGTTTGGACCCTACAGGGTTCTCCCAGTACTTC. It specifies CASSLDPTGFSQYF.

This clone showed up just once. The chain carries TRBV27 and TRBJ1-5; D gene ambiguous. The CDR3 length is 13 residues. Germline V gene sequence: CDR1 MNHEY, CDR2 SMNVEV (reference sequence). Trimming stripped 3 bases from V and 7 bases from J, with 10 bases between. This chain's CDR3 is CASSFGVTQPQHF. CDR3 DNA: TGTGCCAGCAGTTTTGGGGTAACCCAGCCCCAGCATTTT.

This clone has just one count. The V gene is TRBV19, the J gene TRBJ1-4; 7 bases fit TRBD1. In germline, CDR1 is LNHDA, CDR2 SQIVND (reference sequence). V was pared by 5 bases and J by 2 bases, with 2 bases of the junction left unmatched. This CDR3 region has 14 residues. CDR3 DNA: TGTGCCAGTAGTGTACAGGGGACTAATGAAAAACTGTTTTTT. Translated: CASSVQGTNEKLFF.

This clone was counted a few times. The rearrangement uses TRBV19 and TRBJ2-2; D call uncertain. The CDR3 runs 12 residues. Between the trimmed V and J ends, which lost 3 bases and 4 bases, there was a span of 3 bases. Germline V CDR1 and CDR2: LNHDA, SQIVND (reference sequence). The CDR3 reads CASSIPTGELFF. In DNA form, the CDR3 reads TGTGCCAGTAGTATTCCCACCGGGGAGCTGTTTTTT.

This chain links TRBV29-1 with TRBJ2-1; TRBD1 matches at 10 bases. Germline V CDR1 and CDR2: SQVTM, ANQGSEA. The length of the CDR3 is 14 residues. The ends lost 2 bases at V and 6 bases at J; junction bases unmatched: 4. The CDR3, as DNA: TGCAGCGTTGAAAGGGGGACAGGGGTCAATGAGCAGTTCTTC. It codes for CSVERGTGVNEQFF.

V is TRBV6-1 and J is TRBJ1-5, with TRBD1 matching 8 bases. The V and J ends lost 3 bases and 6 bases, in that order; junction bases with no gene match: 4. In germline, CDR1 is MNHNS, CDR2 SASEGT. CDR3 length: 14 residues. For the CDR3, the DNA is TGTGCCAGCAGTGAGGGGACAGGAGGTCAGCCCCAGCATTTT. Amino acids: CASSEGTGGQPQHF.

This clone was seen only a few times. The V gene is TRBV15, the J gene TRBJ2-7, with D perhaps given as TRBD1 or TRBD2 (5 bases each). This CDR3 is built from 16 residues. The germline V and J ends were trimmed by 1 base and 3 bases, with 16 bases remaining between them. The germline V gene encodes CDR1 LNHNV and CDR2 YYDKDF (reference sequence). The CDR3 DNA follows: TGTGCCACCAGCAGAGCCCGGGGCCCTGGAGTCTACGAGCAGTACTTC. This gives the protein CATSRARGPGVYEQYF.

V usage is TRBV12-3 or TRBV12-4 and J usage is TRBJ1-5; D call uncertain. The V end lost 5 bases, the J end lost 0 bases, and 5 bases lay between the germline ends. This CDR3 region has 13 residues. For the CDR3, the DNA is TGTGCCAGCAGTGAAAATAGCAATCAGCCCCAGCATTTT. The encoded protein is CASSENSNQPQHF.

The V and J genes are TRBV24-1 and TRBJ2-3; 9 bases map to TRBD1. Germline-derived CDR1 and CDR2 are KGHDR and SFDVKD. Losses at the gene ends were 9 bases for V and 8 bases for J; bases not matched to a gene: 14. The CDR3 is made up of 15 amino acids. The CDR3 loop reads CATGVPGTGLSTQYF. The DNA of the CDR3 is TGTGCCACCGGAGTCCCCGGGACAGGGTTGAGTACGCAGTATTTT.

The chain employs TRBV3-1 (or the pseudogene TRBV3-2) and TRBJ2-7, with TRBD2 matching over 10 bases. CDR1 and CDR2 (germline): LGHDT, YNNKEL (reference sequence). V gave up 6 bases and J gave up 3 bases; unmatched junction bases: 8. This CDR3 is built from 15 residues. DNA for the CDR3: TGTGCCAGCAGTCGTACTAGCGGGGAATACTACGAGCAGTACTTC. The encoded protein is CASSRTSGEYYEQYF.